The entry below gives a single TCR beta chain sequence along with its context. No antigen is known for it. This sample is part of a study of cytomegalovirus exposure and HLA in healthy donors. Whole-study results and caveats: The authors enumerated 150 to 200 TCR beta chains as linked to cytomegalovirus.

The donors were part of the validation cohort, which consisted of over a hundred subjects and was separate from the first cohort of several hundred subjects. CDR1 SNHLY and CDR2 FYNNEI come from the germline V gene. Germline trimming cut 8 bases from V and 7 bases from J; bases unmatched to any gene: 6. This CDR3 region has 14 residues. The data were produced by immunoSEQ multiplex PCR, yet TCRdb's version contains in-frame clones alone and is incomplete. The top ten clones hold roughly 0.96% of a sample with 300,000 or so clones, approximately 88% of them seen once. Material for sequencing was PBMCs. The receptor was isolated from a man younger than 40 in good health and CMV-seronegative. This sequence joins TRBV2 and TRBJ2-1, with 12 bases fitting TRBD2. In DNA, the CDR3 is TGTGCCAGCCTACGGACTAGCGGGGCTAATGAGCAGTTCTTC. Translated: CASLRTSGANEQFF.